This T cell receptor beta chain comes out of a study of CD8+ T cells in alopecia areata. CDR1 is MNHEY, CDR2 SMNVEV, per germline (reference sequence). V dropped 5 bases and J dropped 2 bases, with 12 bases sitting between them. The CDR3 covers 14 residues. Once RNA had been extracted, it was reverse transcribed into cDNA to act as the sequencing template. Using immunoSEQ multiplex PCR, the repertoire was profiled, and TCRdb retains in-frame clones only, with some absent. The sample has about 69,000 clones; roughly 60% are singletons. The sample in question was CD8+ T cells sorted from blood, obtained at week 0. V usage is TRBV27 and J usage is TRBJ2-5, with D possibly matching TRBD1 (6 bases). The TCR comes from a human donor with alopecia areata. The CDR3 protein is CASSRWDTQETQYF. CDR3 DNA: TGTGCCAGCAGTAGGTGGGACACACAAGAGACCCAGTACTTC.